This entry concerns a single TCR beta chain. Its target is not known. The PCR ran on 60 Vbeta and 13 Jbeta primers. Method: immunoSEQ multiplex PCR; TCRdb's copy keeps in-frame clones and lacks some. The sample lists about 150,000 clones, 70% to 85% occurring once. The data are from a study of cytomegalovirus exposure and HLA in healthy donors. Findings and caveats of the study: Later, an analysis found that common viral pathogens appeared to be linked with several of the most significant clusters.

The sequence came from a woman in her forties or fifties in good health and CMV-seropositive. Sequencing used PBMCs.

The CDR3 nucleotides read TGTGCCAGCAGTTACAGAGGTAGGGGGTCAGATACGCAGTATTTT. This codes for CASSYRGRGSDTQYF. The V gene is TRBV6-5, the J gene TRBJ2-3; TRBD1 is a possible D gene (6 bases). The CDR3 contains 15 residues. CDR1 is MNHEY and CDR2 is SVGAGI in the germline V gene. V was clipped by 2 bases and J by 4 bases, with 13 bases between them.